These T cell receptor beta chains were read from a single sample in a study of beta chain features in type 1 diabetes. TCRdb keeps only in-frame clones here, not all; method: immunoSEQ multiplex PCR. The data show hundreds of thousands of clones, 15% to 18% seen once. The sample consisted of naive CD4+ T cells from blood. The receptor source for this set is a young man in good health. The CDR3 runs from the conserved cysteine through the conserved F or W. The D gene is left open where the match is weak. Expanded clones get a size class; other rows say once, few or many, or leave the size out.

J: TRBJ2-1; V: TRBV7-2; D: TRBD2; size: few; DNA: TGTGCCAGCAGCTCCTACTCACTAGCGGGAGGAGAGAATGAGCAGTTCTTC; CDR3: CASSSYSLAGGENEQFF
J: TRBJ2-2; V: TRBV7-2; D: TRBD2; size: few; DNA: TGTGCCAGCAGCTTTGTAGCGGGGAACACCGGGGAGCTGTTTTTT; CDR3: CASSFVAGNTGELFF
J: TRBJ2-1; V: TRBV5-1; D: NA; size: NA; DNA: TGCGCCAGCAGCTTCCCGGAGCAGGAGCAGTTCTTC; CDR3: CASSFPEQEQFF
J: TRBJ2-4; V: TRBV5-4; D: TRBD2; size: NA; DNA: TGTGCCAGCAGCTTGGGGACTAGCGGGAGTCTAGCCAAAAACATTCAGTACTTC; CDR3: CASSLGTSGSLAKNIQYF
J: TRBJ1-2; V: TRBV5-1; D: NA; size: NA; DNA: TGCGCCAGCAGCGCCCGACTGGCTAACTATGGCTACACCTTC; CDR3: CASSARLANYGYTF
J: TRBJ2-3; V: TRBV11-2; D: TRBD2; size: NA; DNA: TGTGCCAGCAGCTTACGGCGGGGGGACACAGATACGCAGTATTTT; CDR3: CASSLRRGDTDTQYF
J: TRBJ2-3; V: TRBV10-3; D: TRBD2; size: few; DNA: TGTGCCATCAGTGGGGCTAGCGGGGTGGATACGCAGTATTTT; CDR3: CAISGASGVDTQYF
J: TRBJ1-1; V: TRBV7-9; D: TRBD1; size: NA; DNA: TGTGCCAGCAGCCGGGACAGGGGGAGGAACACTGAAGCTTTCTTT; CDR3: CASSRDRGRNTEAFF
J: TRBJ1-1; V: TRBV18; D: NA; size: NA; DNA: TGTGCCAGCTCACCGGAGATGGGCACTGAAGCTTTCTTT; CDR3: CASSPEMGTEAFF
J: TRBJ2-7; V: TRBV4-2; D: NA; size: NA; DNA: TGTGCCAGCAGCCAAGAAGACGTATACGAGCAGTACTTC; CDR3: CASSQEDVYEQYF
J: TRBJ2-3; V: TRBV7-8; D: TRBD2; size: few; DNA: TGTGCCAGTAGCGGGCGGGTGGTGGGTGAGCAGTATTTT; CDR3: CASSGRVVGEQYF
J: TRBJ1-1; V: TRBV7-9; D: NA; size: few; DNA: TGTGCCAGCAGCTCGCAGGGAATGAACACTGAAGCTTTCTTT; CDR3: CASSSQGMNTEAFF
J: TRBJ1-1; V: TRBV4-3; D: TRBD1; size: NA; DNA: TGCGCCAGCAGCCAAGAGCGGACAGGGGGGGCTGAAGCTTTCTTT; CDR3: CASSQERTGGAEAFF
J: TRBJ1-2; V: TRBV5-6; D: NA; size: few; DNA: TGTGCCAGCAGCCTTCCCGGGACAATAAACTATGGCTACACCTTC; CDR3: CASSLPGTINYGYTF
J: TRBJ1-4; V: TRBV5-1; D: NA; size: NA; DNA: TGCGCCAGCAGCACCGGACAAGGGGCTGGTGTGTTTTTT; CDR3: CASSTGQGAGVFF
J: TRBJ2-3; V: TRBV4-1; D: NA; size: few; DNA: TGCGCCAGCAGCCAAGCAGGGGTTGGAGATACGCAGTATTTT; CDR3: CASSQAGVGDTQYF
J: TRBJ1-1; V: TRBV6-6; D: NA; size: NA; DNA: TGTGCCAGCATTCTACAGGGGAACACTGAAGCTTTCTTT; CDR3: CASILQGNTEAFF
J: TRBJ2-3; V: TRBV9; D: TRBD1; size: NA; DNA: TGTGCCAGCAGCGTAGTCGGACAGGTTCGGGCAGATACGCAGTATTTT; CDR3: CASSVVGQVRADTQYF
J: TRBJ2-1; V: TRBV7-2; D: NA; size: NA; DNA: TGTGCCAGCAGGAGGGGCAGGGACGAGCAGTTCTTC; CDR3: CASRRGRDEQFF
J: TRBJ2-1; V: TRBV7-3; D: NA; size: few; DNA: TGTGCCAGCAGCTTAACGCCCCGGAACTCCTACAATGAGCAGTTCTTC; CDR3: CASSLTPRNSYNEQFF
J: TRBJ2-1; V: TRBV18; D: NA; size: many; DNA: TGTGCCAGCTCACCGGGTTCAGGCCAATACAATGAGCAGTTCTTC; CDR3: CASSPGSGQYNEQFF
J: TRBJ2-1; V: TRBV27; D: NA; size: NA; DNA: TGTGCCAGCACCTCCGTGAGGGTGGGGTCCTACAATGAGCAGTTCTTC; CDR3: CASTSVRVGSYNEQFF
J: TRBJ2-1; V: TRBV5-1; D: TRBD2; size: few; DNA: TGCGCCAGCAGCTTGGGGACCGGGACTAGCGTGAACAATGAGCAGTTCTTC; CDR3: CASSLGTGTSVNNEQFF
J: TRBJ2-7; V: TRBV30; D: NA; size: NA; DNA: TGTGCCTGGAGCCGGACCTACGAGCAGTACTTC; CDR3: CAWSRTYEQYF
J: TRBJ1-1; V: TRBV7-2; D: NA; size: few; DNA: TGTGCCAGCAGCCCCTACGCTGAAGCTTTCTTT; CDR3: CASSPYAEAFF
J: TRBJ2-3; V: TRBV7-9; D: NA; size: NA; DNA: TGTGCCAGCAGCTTAGTAATAGGCAGCGGCACAGATACGCAGTATTTT; CDR3: CASSLVIGSGTDTQYF
J: TRBJ1-3; V: TRBV30; D: TRBD1; size: NA; DNA: TGTGCCTGGAGTGTACCAGGGGGCGTCGGAAACACCATATATTTT; CDR3: CAWSVPGGVGNTIYF
J: TRBJ1-1; V: TRBV20-1; D: NA; size: few; DNA: TGCAGTGCCCCTACGGGCCTTCCAGCTTTCTTT; CDR3: CSAPTGLPAFF
J: TRBJ2-7; V: TRBV19; D: TRBD1; size: few; DNA: TGTGCCAGTAGTACGGGACAGTCGACCTACGAGCAGTACTTC; CDR3: CASSTGQSTYEQYF